This is a list of T cell receptor beta chains from one sample in a study of blood T cells in healthy people across ages. TCRdb re-analysed the 5' RACE reads in MiXCR, keeping a single row per CDR3 protein. The sample contains hundreds of thousands of distinct CDR3 sequences, over 20% of which appear only once. Sequenced sample: blood. The receptors stem from a man between 70 and 80 years old in good health. The CDR3 runs from the conserved cysteine through the conserved F or W. The D gene is left open where the match is weak. Size values are once, few and many counts, or a class for expanded clones, and some rows have none.

TRBJ1-2 | few | TRBV11-2 | - | TGTGCCAGCAGCTTAGGGGGGGCTCAGATCTATGGCTACACCTTC | CASSLGGAQIYGYTF
TRBJ2-7 | - | TRBV7-8 | - | TGTGCCAGCAGCTTAATCTTAGGGAGCTCCTACGAGCAGTACTTC | CASSLILGSSYEQYF
TRBJ2-3 | few | TRBV5-1 | TRBD2 | TGCGCCAGCAGCTCGGGGACTAGCGGGGGCACAGATACGCAGTATTTT | CASSSGTSGGTDTQYF
TRBJ2-3 | - | TRBV20-1 | - | TGCAGTGCTAGAGAAATGGTATCCTCAGATACGCAGTATTTT | CSAREMVSSDTQYF
TRBJ1-5 | - | TRBV30 | TRBD1 | TGTGCCTGGAGTGCCGGACAGGGCAATCAGCCCCAGCATTTT | CAWSAGQGNQPQHF
TRBJ2-2 | - | TRBV9 | - | TGTGCCAGCAGAAAGGGCCAGAACACCGGGGAGCTGTTTTTT | CASRKGQNTGELFF
TRBJ1-4 | many | TRBV15 | TRBD1 | TGTGCCACCAGCAGAGAAAGGGGGCGAAGTGAAAAACTGTTTTTT | CATSRERGRSEKLFF
TRBJ2-3 | - | TRBV7-2 | - | TGTGCCAGCAGCTCGGACCGCCGGGGTACGCAGTATTTT | CASSSDRRGTQYF
TRBJ2-1 | few | TRBV5-1 | - | TGCGCCAGCAGCTTGGAGGCTATGTATGAGCAGTTCTTC | CASSLEAMYEQFF
TRBJ2-5 | few | TRBV6-1 | TRBD2 | TGTGCCAGCAGTCAGGTGACGGGAGGTGGGTTTTACCAAGAGACCCAGTACTTC | CASSQVTGGGFYQETQYF
TRBJ2-3 | many | TRBV28 | - | TGTGCCAGCAGTTTACAAGTGTTAGATACGCAGTATTTT | CASSLQVLDTQYF
TRBJ2-5 | many | TRBV2 | - | TGTGCCAGCAGTAGAGGTTTGGGAGAGACCCAGTACTTC | CASSRGLGETQYF
TRBJ2-6 | few | TRBV6-5 | TRBD1 | TGTGCCAGCAGTTGGACAGGGGCCCATGGCTCTGGGGCCAACGTCCTGACTTTC | CASSWTGAHGSGANVLTF
TRBJ2-7 | few | TRBV9 | - | TGTGCCAGCAGCGAGGGGTTGGGCCTCTCCTACGAGCAGTACTTC | CASSEGLGLSYEQYF
TRBJ2-7 | - | TRBV20-1 | - | TGCAGTGCTTTAAGCGTGCGGGACAGCTACGAGCAGTACTTC | CSALSVRDSYEQYF
TRBJ1-5 | - | TRBV3-1 | - | TGTGCCAGCAGCCAGGGTTATGACGGTAATCAGCCCCAGCATTTT | CASSQGYDGNQPQHF
TRBJ1-2 | many | TRBV7-2 | - | TGTGCCAGCAGCCAAAGACAGTCCCCCCCCTATGGCTACACCTTC | CASSQRQSPPYGYTF
TRBJ2-7 | - | TRBV29-1 | - | TGCAGCGCCGAACTGGGGCCATCCTACGAGCAGTACTTC | CSAELGPSYEQYF
TRBJ1-1 | - | TRBV27 | - | TGTGCCAGCAGTTTTCACGGACAAAACACTGAAGCTTTCTTT | CASSFHGQNTEAFF
TRBJ2-2 | - | TRBV24-1 | TRBD2 | TGTGCCGTTACTAGCGGGAGGTCCTCGGGCGGGGAGCTGTTTTTT | CAVTSGRSSGGELFF
TRBJ1-2 | - | TRBV4-1 | - | TGCGCCAGCAGCCAGGGGTCGGCCAGCTATGGCTACACCTTC | CASSQGSASYGYTF
TRBJ2-3 | - | TRBV7-2 | - | TGTGCCAGCAGCTTAAGGTTCTACACAGATACGCAGTATTTT | CASSLRFYTDTQYF
TRBJ2-1 | - | TRBV3-1 | TRBD2 | TGTGCCAGCAGCCAAGTTAGCGGGAGGGCGAATGAGCAGTTCTTC | CASSQVSGRANEQFF
TRBJ2-7 | - | TRBV5-1 | - | TGCGCCAGCAGCGTGGACCGAGGGCCCTACGAGCAGTACTTC | CASSVDRGPYEQYF